This TCR beta chain originates from a study of T cell repertoires in ileal Crohn's disease. The wider study: Thiopurines (fewer than 12) or anti-TNF agents (roughly 18) were given postoperatively to about half.

In this sample, this clone turned up once. Data came from immunoSEQ multiplex PCR; TCRdb stores just in-frame clones and leaves some out. The table has about 16,000 clones, 55% to 85% seen once. Stated time point: neoterminal ileum biopsy at postoperative endoscopy, about 6 months after surgery. The CDR3 runs 18 residues. Per germline, CDR1 SNHLY and CDR2 FYNNEI. The V and J ends lost 4 bases and 3 bases, in that order; junction bases with no gene match: 12. Sequences were obtained from ileal tissue. The J gene is TRBJ2-3, the V gene TRBV2; 11 bases align to TRBD2. The TCR sequence derives from an adult with Crohn's disease. CDR3 in DNA: TGTGCCAGCAGTGTATTTATCACTAGCGGGAGTAGAACAGATACGCAGTATTTT. It encodes CASSVFITSGSRTDTQYF.